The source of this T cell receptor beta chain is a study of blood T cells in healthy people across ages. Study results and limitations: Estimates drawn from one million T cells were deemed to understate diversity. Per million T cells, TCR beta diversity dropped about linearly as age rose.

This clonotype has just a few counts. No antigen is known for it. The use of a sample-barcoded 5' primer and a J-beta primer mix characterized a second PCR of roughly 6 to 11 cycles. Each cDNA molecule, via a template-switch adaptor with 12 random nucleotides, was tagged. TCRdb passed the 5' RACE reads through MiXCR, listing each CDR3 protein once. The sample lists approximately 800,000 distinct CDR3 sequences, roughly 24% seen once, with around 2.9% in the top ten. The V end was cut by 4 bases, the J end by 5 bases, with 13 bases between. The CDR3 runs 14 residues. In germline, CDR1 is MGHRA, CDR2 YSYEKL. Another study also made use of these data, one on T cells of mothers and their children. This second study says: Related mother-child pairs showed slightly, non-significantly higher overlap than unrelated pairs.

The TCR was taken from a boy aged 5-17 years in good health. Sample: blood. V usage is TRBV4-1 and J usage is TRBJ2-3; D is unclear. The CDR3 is CASSPEWSGDTQYF. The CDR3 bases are TGCGCCAGCAGCCCAGAGTGGTCGGGAGATACGCAGTATTTT.